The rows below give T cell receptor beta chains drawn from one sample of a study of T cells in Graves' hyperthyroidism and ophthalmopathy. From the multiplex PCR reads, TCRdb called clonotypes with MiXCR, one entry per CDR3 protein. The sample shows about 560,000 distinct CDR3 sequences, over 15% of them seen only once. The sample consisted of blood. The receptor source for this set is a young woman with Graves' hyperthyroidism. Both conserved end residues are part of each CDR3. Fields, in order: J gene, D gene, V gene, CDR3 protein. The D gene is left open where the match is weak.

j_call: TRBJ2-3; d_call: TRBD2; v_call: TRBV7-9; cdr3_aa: CASRPPGLAGSTDTQYF
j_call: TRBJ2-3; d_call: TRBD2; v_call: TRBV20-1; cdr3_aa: CSARDLLAGDTDTQYF
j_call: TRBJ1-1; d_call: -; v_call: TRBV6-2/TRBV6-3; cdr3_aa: CASSYDGAHTEAFF
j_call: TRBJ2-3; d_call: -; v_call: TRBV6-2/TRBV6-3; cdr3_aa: CASSYRFISDTQYF
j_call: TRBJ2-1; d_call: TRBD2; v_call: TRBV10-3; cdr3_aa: CAIRNSGGAYNERFF
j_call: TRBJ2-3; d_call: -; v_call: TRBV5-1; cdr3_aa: CASSFVSSSTDTQYF
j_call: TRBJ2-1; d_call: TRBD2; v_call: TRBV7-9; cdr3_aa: CASSFTSDNEQFF
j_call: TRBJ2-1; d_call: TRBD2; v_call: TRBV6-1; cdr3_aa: CASRGAGGFNEQFF
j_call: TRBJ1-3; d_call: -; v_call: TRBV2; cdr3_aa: CASSVGRGFSGNTIYF
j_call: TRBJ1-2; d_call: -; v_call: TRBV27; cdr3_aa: CASSLSSGLYGYTF
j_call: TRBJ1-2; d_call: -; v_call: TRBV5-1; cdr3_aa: CASSPAAVGNSYGYTF
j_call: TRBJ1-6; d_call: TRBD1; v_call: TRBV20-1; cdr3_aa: CSARGDRGLYNPPLHF
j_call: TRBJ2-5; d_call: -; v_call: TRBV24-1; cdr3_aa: CATSDSDSIETQYF
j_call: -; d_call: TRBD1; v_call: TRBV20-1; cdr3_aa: CSATDRANNEQYF